This T cell receptor (beta chain) was identified during a study of OX40 agonist ivuxolimab in advanced cancers. This clone showed up just once. TCRdb keeps only in-frame clones here, not all; method: immunoSEQ multiplex PCR. The table lists more than 60,000 clones, about 88% of them singletons. Germline CDR1 reads SGHRS; CDR2 reads YFSETQ. This CDR3 has 14 residues. V lost 2 bases and J lost 2, with 10 bases in between. Sequencing used CD4+ or CD8+ T cells sorted from blood, obtained in a trial of the OX40 agonist ivuxolimab. This chain connects TRBV5-1 to TRBJ1-2; possibly TRBD1 for D (6 bases). The receptor was derived from an adult with an advanced solid tumor such as melanoma, head and neck, liver or kidney cancer. The CDR3 bases are TGCGCCAGCAGCTTTTCTGACAGGAACTATGGCTACACCTTC. As protein: CASSFSDRNYGYTF.